This T cell receptor (beta chain) was retrieved from a study of blood T cell repertoires in COVID-19. The J segment lost 7 bases and the V segment lost 1 base, leaving 8 bases of the junction unmatched. CDR3 size: 16 residues. CDR1 is SGHTA, CDR2 FQGNSA, per germline. Original analysis: Amplification with reference gene primers provided the estimates of nucleated cell counts. The protocol was immunoSEQ multiplex PCR, while the TCRdb copy is restricted to in-frame clones and leaves out a portion. V and J calls and clone size follow that table, whereas D and trimming were derived from the DNA. This table has almost 500,000 clones, approximately 91% appearing once.

V is TRBV7-2 and J is TRBJ1-2, with TRBD1 matching over 11 bases. This receptor was identified in a woman aged 60-70 years who had recovered from COVID-19. Sequenced input: PBMCs or T cells enriched from blood (not recorded which). The CDR3 region has the DNA TGTGCCAGCAGCTTAGTCCCCGGACAGGGGGCGGGTGGCTACACCTTC. This gives the protein CASSLVPGQGAGGYTF.